This TCR beta chain was recorded in a study of molecular identifiers for immune sequencing clone quantification (dated by TCRdb to the late 2010s). For the wider study: For a replicate experiment, RNA from around 20,000 or 100,000 naive CD8 T cells was divided into five aliquots, of which four were sequenced. The study was a methods study using CD8 T cells to benchmark molecular-identifier clustering-based TCR repertoire sequencing (MIDCIRS) and TCR RNA copy counting.

Libraries of naive CD8 T cells were generated from about 19,000 to 1,100,000 sorted cells, with 10%, 30% or 50% of the purified RNA used. Naive CD8 T cells, defined as CD8+CD4-CCR7+CD45RA+, were FACS-sorted into RLT Plus buffer on a BD FACSAria II. Around 10 TCR copies' worth of Jurkat RNA were spiked into roughly 19,000-1,000,000 naive CD8 T cell samples to test detection sensitivity. CD8 T cells were enriched using RosetteSep CD8+ T Cell Enrichment Cocktail and Ficoll-Paque, and the enriched cells then underwent ACK red cell lysis. This clonotype appeared many times. Its antigen is unknown. Nothing much larger sits one base from this clone, and base qualities are not available. The method was PCR. Data came from an Illumina HiSeq 4000. Bulk TCR libraries were generated as previously described, with the TCR primers listed in Table S5 used. Purification of total RNA was performed with the Qiagen AllPrep DNA/RNA kit. Before analysis, reads from multiple sequencing runs of one library were combined. Per the source publication's procedure: Only reads with exact TCR constant sequence were kept, trimmed to 150 nt, and grouped by their 12-nt molecular barcodes. Reads within each barcode group were sub-clustered using a 15% Levenshtein threshold, and quality-weighted consensus sequences were constructed for each RNA molecule. Non-functional sequences were filtered out, along with any lower-count sequence sitting one edit away from another sequence. Based on fitting two negative binomial distributions, any barcode sub-cluster with under 20% of the maximum read count was discarded. Through fastp at Q25 and MiXCR, TCRdb rebuilt clones from the public reads, retaining in-frame beta chains. Rows are combined by CDR3 protein, so each entry shows the most common genes and DNA. TCRdb, not the original authors, processed these V and J calls. The sample table shows about 65,000 distinct CDR3 sequences, and less than 20% are seen once. The ten largest clonotypes hold approximately 1.5% of the sample.

Findings and caveats that apply to the study as a whole: Highly expanded clone sizes could be underestimated because identical TCR molecules may share a barcode. When barcode sub-clustering was omitted, TCR diversity was inflated by chimeric consensus sequences, with chimeras reaching as high as 47%. Modeling indicated about 3.1 TCR RNA copies recovered per cell, compared with roughly 9.7 by digital PCR, which implies a capture efficiency of 25% to 35%. In CMV-specific effector cells, clones with more than 20 RNA copies contained over 98% of molecules, whereas in naive cells such clones contained under 1% of molecules. Spiked-in Jurkat TCR RNA equivalent to a single cell was reported to be detectable even among over 800,000 naive CD8 T cells. Naive libraries contained spiked-in Jurkat TCR RNA (roughly ten copies' worth), which is not part of the donor repertoire.

Reading the germline V gene (reference sequence) gives CDR1 SEHNR and CDR2 FQNEAQ. V is trimmed back by 0 bases and J by 3 bases, and the junction contains 6 bases that no gene match accounts for. The cysteine opens and the phenylalanine closes a CDR3 of 17 amino acids. The retained sequence is limited to the CDR3, 51 bases, with the frame set at the first base. The sample consisted of naive CD8+ T cells from blood, with Jurkat cell RNA spiked in. Sample cell subset or site, as interpreted from the label and publication: FACS-sorted CD8+CD4-CCR7+CD45RA+ naive T cells. The receptor was isolated from a human donor in good health. Some libraries in this study had Jurkat cell RNA spiked in. The sequence links TRBV7-9 to TRBJ2-1; 9 of the junction bases match TRBD2. The CDR3 reads CASSLAALAGFYNEQFF. The nucleotide sequence reads TGTGCCAGCAGCTTAGCGGCTCTAGCGGGATTCTACAATGAGCAGTTCTTC.